Listed below are T cell receptor beta chains from one sample, sequenced in a study of T-cell reconstitution after alpha-beta-depleted transplantation in children. MiXCR was run by TCRdb on the PCR reads, yielding one entry per CDR3 protein. The profile covers some 300,000 distinct CDR3 sequences, with about 7.3% appearing a single time and approximately 9.6% taken by the ten largest. Source: peripheral blood, taken 360 days after TCRalphabeta/CD19-depleted stem cell transplant. The receptors originated from a female patient aged 2 to 10 who had a stem cell transplant for Fanconi anemia, so the T cells may come from the graft donor. CDR3s include the opening cysteine and the closing phenylalanine or tryptophan. The D gene is left open where the match is weak. Size is stated for part of the rows, as once, few or many counts, or as a class when the clone is expanded.

CASSTWDDEQFF,TGTGCCAGCAGCACATGGGACGATGAGCAGTTCTTC,12,TRBJ2-1,-,TRBV7-6,many
CASNMRVPSTDTQYF,TGTGCCAGCAACATGAGGGTACCGAGCACAGATACGCAGTATTTT,15,TRBJ2-3,-,TRBV6-2/TRBV6-3,few
CASSQDRTTDEQFF,TGCGCCAGCAGCCAAGATAGGACGACGGATGAGCAGTTCTTC,14,TRBJ2-1,-,TRBV4-3,few
CAWSQGGYGYTF,TGTGCCTGGAGTCAGGGGGGCTATGGCTACACCTTC,12,TRBJ1-2,TRBD1,TRBV30,few
CASSLGAGSFNEQFF,TGTGCCAGCAGCTTGGGGGCGGGATCGTTTAATGAGCAGTTCTTC,15,TRBJ2-1,-,TRBV7-3,many
CSAALPGLARNEQFF,TGCAGTGCTGCCCTTCCGGGACTAGCTCGCAATGAGCAGTTCTTC,15,TRBJ2-1,TRBD2,TRBV20-1,many
CATRDRKRPSGNTIYF,TGTGCCACCCGGGACAGGAAAAGACCATCTGGAAACACCATATATTTT,16,TRBJ1-3,TRBD1,TRBV6-1,many
CASSVTRSTDTQYF,TGTGCCAGCAGCGTAACTAGGTCTACAGATACGCAGTATTTT,14,TRBJ2-3,-,TRBV9,many
CASSTRVREQYF,TGTGCCAGCAGTACTAGGGTACGCGAGCAGTACTTC,12,TRBJ2-7,-,TRBV6-2/TRBV6-3,-
CSVGDSPEKLFF,TGCAGCGTTGGGGACAGCCCCGAAAAACTGTTTTTT,12,TRBJ1-4,TRBD1,TRBV29-1,many
CASSSEFLSGGYEQYF,TGTGCCAGCAGCTCAGAGTTCCTCAGCGGGGGCTACGAGCAGTACTTC,16,TRBJ2-7,TRBD2,TRBV7-2,-
CASSLDSGGAWETQYF,TGTGCCAGCAGCTTAGATAGCGGGGGGGCCTGGGAGACCCAGTACTTC,16,TRBJ2-5,TRBD2,TRBV11-2,-
CASSVEPRGNTIYF,TGTGCCAGCAGCGTTGAGCCACGTGGAAACACCATATATTTT,14,TRBJ1-3,-,TRBV9,few
CASSLRGGGYTF,TGTGCCAGCAGCCTCCGGGGAGGCGGCTACACCTTC,12,TRBJ1-2,-,TRBV28,few
CAISESNSGGSTDTQYF,TGTGCCATCAGTGAGTCTAATAGCGGGGGGAGCACAGATACGCAGTATTTT,17,TRBJ2-3,TRBD2,TRBV10-3,many
CASSAGLAGFPNTGELFF,TGTGCCAGCAGCGCGGGACTAGCGGGCTTTCCGAACACCGGGGAGCTGTTTTTT,18,TRBJ2-2,TRBD2,TRBV9,few
CASSLLGLAGYNEQFF,TGTGCCAGCAGTTTGCTAGGACTAGCGGGTTACAATGAGCAGTTCTTC,16,TRBJ2-1,TRBD2,TRBV12-3/TRBV12-4,many
CASSQEGGVTDTQYF,TGTGCCAGCAGCCAGGAGGGGGGAGTCACAGATACGCAGTATTTT,15,TRBJ2-3,-,TRBV12-3/TRBV12-4,many
CASSRTGGHEKLFF,TGTGCCAGCTCTCGGACAGGGGGCCATGAAAAACTGTTTTTT,14,TRBJ1-4,TRBD1,TRBV18,-
CASSQDRMAGVADTQYF,TGCGCCAGCAGCCAAGATCGGATGGCGGGGGTCGCAGATACGCAGTATTTT,17,TRBJ2-3,TRBD2,TRBV4-3,many
CATSRDRHNEQFF,TGTGCCACCAGCAGAGATCGGCACAATGAGCAGTTCTTC,13,TRBJ2-1,-,TRBV15,many
CASSTPHRGNEKLFF,TGTGCCAGCAGCACCCCCCACAGGGGAAATGAAAAACTGTTTTTT,15,TRBJ1-4,TRBD1,TRBV7-9,few
CASSQESFSYEQYF,TGTGCCAGCAGCCAAGAATCTTTTTCCTACGAGCAGTACTTC,14,TRBJ2-7,-,TRBV3-1,-
CAIGQGAGGANVLTF,TGTGCCATCGGGCAGGGGGCGGGCGGGGCCAACGTCCTGACTTTC,15,TRBJ2-6,TRBD1,TRBV6-1,few
CSVDQFRDGYTF,TGCAGCGTTGATCAGTTTAGGGACGGCTACACCTTC,12,TRBJ1-2,-,TRBV29-1,many
CSVGLGPQDEQFF,TGCAGCGTTGGCCTAGGCCCACAGGATGAGCAGTTCTTC,13,TRBJ2-1,-,TRBV29-1,many
CASSLWQGPYEQYF,TGTGCCAGCAGCTTATGGCAGGGCCCCTACGAGCAGTACTTC,14,TRBJ2-7,-,TRBV11-2,many
CASRVTGGETQYF,TGTGCCAGCAGAGTGACAGGAGGCGAGACCCAGTACTTC,13,TRBJ2-5,-,TRBV6-1,few